The clone carrying this T cell receptor (beta chain) occurred many times. Its target is not known. This sample was included in a study of naive and memory T cell subsets. Broader study findings: The RNA method is potentially sensitive to activation and differentiation changes.

Per germline, CDR1 SEHNR and CDR2 FQNEAQ (reference sequence). Trimming left V 5 bases short and J 2 bases short, with 7 bases between. The length of the CDR3 is 12 residues. Blood and skin TCR RNA was reverse transcribed with alpha and beta constant primers. Amplification of ligated cDNA took four PCR rounds with SP2 and nested alpha and beta constant primers. TCRdb called the 5' RACE reads again in MiXCR, with one record for every CDR3 protein. The sample records about 21,000 distinct CDR3 sequences, 3.5% to 5% being singletons. Whole blood, around 2.5 ml, came from adult healthy volunteers. The rearrangement joins TRBV7-9 to TRBJ2-7; D may be TRBD2 (5 bases). The sequence was obtained from a male donor in good health. CDR3 DNA: TGTGCCAGCAGCCCGCGGGCCTACGAGCAGTACTTC. It is translated as CASSPRAYEQYF.